This passage covers 4 T cell receptor beta chains from one sample sequenced in a study of neoadjuvant nivolumab and ipilimumab in lung cancer. Some clones are missing from TCRdb's copy, which holds only in-frame ones; the method was immunoSEQ multiplex PCR. The sample has fewer than 40,000 clones; about 92% are singletons. The sample here was peripheral blood, taken after neoadjuvant nivolumab, alone or with ipilimumab, at or shortly before surgery. Receptor source: an adult with non-small cell lung cancer.

This chain links TRBV19 with TRBJ1-1; perhaps TRBD1 as D (6 bases). The germline CDR1 and CDR2 sequences are LNHDA and SQIVND (reference sequence). The V end was cut by 0 bases, the J end by 0 bases, with 11 bases between. This CDR3 region has 16 residues. The CDR3 loop reads CASSIDPGVLNTEAFF. CDR3 sequence (DNA): TGTGCCAGTAGTATAGATCCAGGGGTTTTGAACACTGAAGCTTTCTTT.

The chain employs TRBV5-1 and TRBJ1-5; 7 bases are a match to TRBD1. V lost 4 bases to trimming and J lost 4 bases; unmatched junction nucleotides: 11. Germline lookup yields CDR1 SGHRS and CDR2 YFSETQ. The CDR3 extends over 16 amino acids. The CDR3 sequence: CASSRGPGQTNQPQHF. In DNA, the CDR3 is TGCGCCAGCAGCCGGGGACCGGGACAGACTAATCAGCCCCAGCATTTT.

The gene calls are TRBV19 and TRBJ1-2; 7 nucleotides agree with TRBD1. Per germline, CDR1 LNHDA and CDR2 SQIVND (reference sequence). Trimming took 3 bases from V and 8 from J; bases not matched to a gene: 9. CDR3 length equals 14 residues. The CDR3 protein is CASSISRGLNGYTF. CDR3 DNA: TGTGCCAGTAGTATCAGTAGGGGGCTTAACGGCTACACCTTC.

This chain uses TRBV28 with TRBJ1-4; D is undetermined. Germline lookup yields CDR1 MDHEN and CDR2 SYDVKM. This CDR3 contains 12 residues. V lost 6 bases and J 11 bases, leaving 13 bases between the germline ends. The CDR3 here is CASSDTVEKLFF. The CDR3 DNA reads as TGTGCCAGCAGCGACACGGTGGAGAAACTGTTTTTT.